These T cell receptor beta chains were read from a single sample in a study of CD8+ T cells in alopecia areata. Sequencing was performed with immunoSEQ multiplex PCR; in TCRdb, only in-frame clones are kept and a portion is missing. The sample has some 220,000 clones; 50% to 60% are singletons. Source: CD4+ T cells sorted from blood, taken at week 4, from a patient treated with tofacitinib. Source of these receptors: a human donor with alopecia areata. Both conserved end residues are part of each CDR3. D genes are given only for firm matches. The size of a clone is reported for some rows only, either as once, few or many, or as a class for expanded clones.

13	TRBV5-6	TRBJ1-1	-	TRBD1	TGTGCCAGCAGCTGGACAGGAAGCGCTGAAGCTTTCTTT	CASSWTGSAEAFF
13	TRBV29-1	TRBJ1-5	-	-	TGCAGCGTTGGGGACTATAGCAATCAGCCCCAGCATTTT	CSVGDYSNQPQHF
14	TRBV6-5	TRBJ1-4	-	TRBD1	TGTGCCAGCAGTTACTCGAGGGGGCTGCAGGGACTGTTTTTT	CASSYSRGLQGLFF
15	TRBV27	TRBJ2-7	-	-	TGTGCCAGCAGTGCCATTATCAGGGGTTCCTACGAGCAGTACTTC	CASSAIIRGSYEQYF
16	TRBV27	TRBJ2-1	-	-	TGTGCCAGCACCTCTAACTGGTTCAGCTCCTACAATGAGCAGTTCTTC	CASTSNWFSSYNEQFF
13	TRBV28	TRBJ1-6	-	-	TGTGCCAGCAGTCCTGGGGGTAATTCACCCCTCCACTTT	CASSPGGNSPLHF
16	TRBV4-3	TRBJ2-3	few	TRBD2	TGCGCCAGCAGCCAAGGCGGGGGGCCCCTCACAGATACGCAGTATTTT	CASSQGGGPLTDTQYF
13	TRBV28	TRBJ1-2	-	TRBD1	TGTGCCAGCAGTCTTGGGACAGTCTATGGCTACACCTTC	CASSLGTVYGYTF
14	TRBV4-3	TRBJ1-2	-	TRBD1	TGCGCCAGCAGCCAAGTTGGCAGGGGGCTAGGCTACACCTTC	CASSQVGRGLGYTF
13	TRBV6-6	TRBJ2-7	once	TRBD1	TGTGCCAGCAGTCGGACAGGCAACTACGAGCAGTACTTC	CASSRTGNYEQYF
12	TRBV29-1	TRBJ2-6	-	-	TGCAGCGTTGAATTTGGGGCCAACGTCCTGACTTTC	CSVEFGANVLTF
10	TRBV20-1	TRBJ2-3	-	-	TGCAGTGCTAGGGCGGATACGCAGTATTTT	CSARADTQYF
15	TRBV5-6	TRBJ1-3	few	TRBD1	TGTGCCAGCAGCTTGGCCGGGACAGGGCCGATCACCATATATTTT	CASSLAGTGPITIYF
17	TRBV18	TRBJ1-1	-	-	TGTGCCAGCTCATCAAAATTTGGCCCCCCTCCTAGCAACGAAGCTTTCTTT	CASSSKFGPPPSNEAFF
9	TRBV7-3	TRBJ1-1	many	-	TGTGCCAGCAGCTTTGAAGCTTTCTTT	CASSFEAFF
13	TRBV29-1	TRBJ1-6	-	-	TGCAGCGTTGGGGCAGCTTATAATTCACCCCTCCACTTT	CSVGAAYNSPLHF
12	TRBV29-1	TRBJ1-1	-	-	TGCAGCGTCAACAGGGAGGTCACTGAAGCTTTCTTT	CSVNREVTEAFF
14	TRBV6-5	TRBJ1-6	few	-	TGTGCCAGCAACAGACAAGGGGGTGGTTCACCCCTCCACTTT	CASNRQGGGSPLHF
11	TRBV10-3	TRBJ2-7	-	TRBD2	TGTGCCATCAGCGGACTAGCGGGACAAGACTTC	CAISGLAGQDF
15	TRBV30	TRBJ2-2	-	-	TGTGCCTGGACTATAGGGTTTAGGAACACCGGGGAGCTGTTTTTT	CAWTIGFRNTGELFF
12	TRBV5-1	TRBJ1-2	-	-	TGCGCCAGCAGCAGGGAGAACTATGGCTACACCTTC	CASSRENYGYTF
14	TRBV30	TRBJ1-4	-	TRBD1	TGTGCCTGGAGTCCGGGACAGGGTGGTGAAAAACTGTTTTTT	CAWSPGQGGEKLFF
15	TRBV30	TRBJ1-6	-	TRBD1	TGTGCCTGGCGGGCCGGGACAGGAAAGGTTTCACCCCTCCACTTT	CAWRAGTGKVSPLHF
12	TRBV30	TRBJ2-7	-	-	TGTGCCTGGAGTGGTACCCCCTACGAGCAGTACTTC	CAWSGTPYEQYF
15	TRBV6-1	TRBJ1-5	many	-	TGTGCCAGCAGTGTCCTGTCAGGGGGCAATCAGCCCCAGCATTTT	CASSVLSGGNQPQHF
15	TRBV2	TRBJ1-6	-	TRBD1	TGTGCCAGCAGGAAACAGGGGGCGCTGAATTCACCCCTCCACTTT	CASRKQGALNSPLHF
17	TRBV4-3	TRBJ2-2	-	-	TGCGCCAGCAGCCAGGGTGGGGGCAGAGGCACTTCGGGGGAGCTGTTTTTT	CASSQGGGRGTSGELFF
17	TRBV4-2	TRBJ2-1	-	TRBD2	TGTGCCAGCAGCCAAAGGGGACCGGGACTAGGGTACAATGAGCAGTTCTTC	CASSQRGPGLGYNEQFF
13	TRBV7-2	TRBJ2-7	-	-	TGTGCCAGCAGCTCTCCCCCCATCTACGAGCAGTACTTC	CASSSPPIYEQYF
12	TRBV6-5	TRBJ2-3	few	-	TGTGCCAGCAGTCAACCCCCCGGCAGGCAGTATTTT	CASSQPPGRQYF
14	TRBV19	TRBJ1-6	-	-	TGTGCCAGTAACTTAGACGGACCCAATTCACCCCTCCACTTT	CASNLDGPNSPLHF
13	TRBV29-1	TRBJ2-4	-	-	TGCAGCACAACCTTGATCCTGGGGAACATTCAGTACTTC	CSTTLILGNIQYF
15	TRBV15	TRBJ1-2	-	-	TGTGCCACCAGCAGAGATTTCGGGGACACCTATGGCTACACCTTC	CATSRDFGDTYGYTF
13	TRBV6-5	TRBJ1-6	-	-	TGTGCCAGCAGTTACCGGAATAATTCACCCCTCCACTTT	CASSYRNNSPLHF